This T cell receptor (beta chain) appears in the sequencing data of a study of T cells in localized non-small cell lung cancer. The assay was immunoSEQ multiplex PCR, and TCRdb's table has in-frame clones only and misses some. The table includes 2,500 to 3,500 clones, around 18% detected once. The germline V gene encodes CDR1 LGHNT and CDR2 FRNRAP. The CDR3 extends over 17 amino acids. V lost 0 bases and J 0 bases, leaving 15 bases between the germline ends. The rearrangement links TRBV12-5 to TRBJ2-7; possibly TRBD2 for D (7 bases). The receptor's source is a man aged 35 to 69 with stage I lung adenocarcinoma. The sample consisted of lung tumor tissue, taken before any cancer treatment. CDR3 nucleotide sequence: TGTGCTAGTGGTTTGGTACGGGGGGCAGACCTCTCCTACGAGCAGTACGTC. Translated, it gives CASGLVRGADLSYEQYV.